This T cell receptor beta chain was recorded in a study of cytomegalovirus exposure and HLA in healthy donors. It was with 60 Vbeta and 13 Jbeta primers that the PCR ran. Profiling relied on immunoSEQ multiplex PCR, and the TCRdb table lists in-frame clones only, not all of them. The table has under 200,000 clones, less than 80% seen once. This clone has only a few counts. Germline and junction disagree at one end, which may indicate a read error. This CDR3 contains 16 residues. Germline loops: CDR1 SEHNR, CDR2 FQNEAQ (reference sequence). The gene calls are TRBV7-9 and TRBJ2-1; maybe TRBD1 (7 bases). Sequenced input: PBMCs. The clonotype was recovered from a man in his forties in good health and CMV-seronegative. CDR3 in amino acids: CSSSGLQGSSYNEQFF. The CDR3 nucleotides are TGTTCCAGCAGCGGGTTACAGGGGAGCTCCTACAATGAGCAGTTCTTC.